This T cell receptor beta chain originates from a study of OX40 agonist ivuxolimab in advanced cancers. Germline V CDR1 and CDR2: SNHLY, FYNNEI. V lost 6 bases and J 0 bases, leaving 12 bases between the germline ends. The length of the CDR3 is 15 residues. Using immunoSEQ multiplex PCR, the repertoire was profiled, and TCRdb retains in-frame clones only, with some absent. Altogether about 74,000 clones are present, approximately 88% being singletons, with the ten largest covering 0.75% to 1%. The chain links TRBV2 to TRBJ1-5; tentative D call: TRBD1 (5 bases). The TCR was taken from an adult with an advanced solid tumor such as melanoma, head and neck, liver or kidney cancer. Sequencing used CD4+ or CD8+ T cells sorted from blood, obtained in a trial of the OX40 agonist ivuxolimab. The CDR3: CASRVGHLSNQPQHF. CDR3 nucleotides: TGTGCCAGCAGAGTTGGACACCTTAGCAATCAGCCCCAGCATTTT. The whole variable domain, remainder taken from reference TRBV2 and TRBJ1-5, is EPEVTQTPSHQVTQMGQEVILRCVPISNHLYFYWYRQILGQKVEFLVSFYNNEISEKSEIFDDQFSVERPDGSNFTLKIRSTKLEDSAMYFCASRVGHLSNQPQHFGDGTRLSIL.